One and the same sample provided the 26 T cell receptor beta chains below, sequenced in a study of early T cells in non-severe SARS-CoV-2 infection. TCRdb processed the 5' RACE reads anew with MiXCR; each CDR3 protein has one entry. Of 100,000 to 140,000 distinct CDR3 sequences listed, 11% are singletons. Sequenced material: whole blood. These receptor sequences come from an adult who was a healthcare worker with PCR-confirmed SARS-CoV-2 infection or an uninfected control (not recorded which).

This clonotype showed up many times. V usage is TRBV5-5 and J usage is TRBJ1-4; D uncertain. V dropped 2 bases and J dropped 8 bases, with 4 bases sitting between them. This CDR3 is 11 amino acids long. CDR1 and CDR2 (germline): SGHKS, YYEKEE (reference sequence). In DNA form, the CDR3 reads TGTGCCAGCAGCTTACAAGAAAAACTGTTTTTT. It codes for CASSLQEKLFF.

This clonotype was counted at least ten times. V and J are TRBV6-1 and TRBJ1-1; unclear D gene. With 1 base removed from V and 10 bases from J, the gap between germline ends came to 10 bases. The CDR3 totals 12 residues. Per the germline V gene, CDR1 is MNHNS and CDR2 is SASEGT. CDR3 residues: CASSEVGRAAFF. The CDR3, as DNA: TGTGCCAGCAGTGAAGTGGGGAGAGCAGCTTTCTTT.

The table lists this clonotype with a few counts. The chain employs TRBV7-2 and TRBJ2-1; 10 nucleotides match TRBD2. Germline values: CDR1 SGHTA, CDR2 FQGNSA. This CDR3 has 19 residues. The J segment lost 1 base and the V segment lost 0 bases, leaving 9 bases of the junction unmatched. The CDR3 region is CASSLAGAGGPRSYNEQFF. CDR3 DNA sequence: TGTGCCAGCAGCTTAGCAGGAGCGGGAGGGCCGAGGTCCTACAATGAGCAGTTCTTC.

About this clonotype itself: The junction and the germline gene differ at one end; a read error may be behind it. V usage is TRBV18 and J usage is TRBJ1-5; no definite D call. CDR3 length: 15 amino acids. The germline V gene encodes CDR1 KGHSH and CDR2 LQKENI. The CDR3 loop is CASSPGSGGNQLQHF. CDR3 sequence (DNA): TGTGCCAGCTCACCTGGGAGCGGAGGCAATCAGCTCCAGCATTTT.

This clonotype turned up a few times. The chain combines TRBV20-1 with TRBJ2-7; tentatively, D is TRBD2 (5 bases). The V end lost 6 bases, the J end lost 2 bases, and 14 bases lay between the germline ends. The CDR3 loop spans 13 amino acids. The germline V gene has CDR1 DFQATT and CDR2 SNEGSKA (reference sequence). CDR3 sequence reads: CSARKDGTYEQYF. In DNA, the CDR3 is TGCAGTGCGAGAAAGGACGGGACCTACGAGCAGTACTTC.

This clonotype was found a few times. The chain uses TRBV28 and TRBJ2-1; D unclear. Germline values: CDR1 MDHEN, CDR2 SYDVKM. V lost 6 bases and J 6 bases, leaving 15 bases between the germline ends. This CDR3 is 14 amino acids long. The CDR3 loop is CASSPTTGGNEQFF. The CDR3 nucleotides read TGTGCCAGCAGCCCCACAACGGGCGGCAATGAGCAGTTCTTC.

Ten or more counts support this clonotype. The genes are TRBV2 and TRBJ1-4; 9 bases line up with TRBD1. The junction had 4 bases not matched to a gene; V was cut back by 8 bases and J by 3 bases. The germline CDR1 and CDR2 sequences are SNHLY and FYNNEI. The CDR3 totals 14 residues. The CDR3 DNA follows: TGTGCCAGCGCGGGACAGGGTTCTAATGAAAAACTGTTTTTT. Its protein is CASAGQGSNEKLFF.

Notes on this clonotype: A much bigger clone sits one base away, suggesting this may be a read error. The rearrangement links TRBV2 to TRBJ2-1; D gene unclear. This CDR3 comprises 14 residues. In germline, CDR1 is SNHLY, CDR2 FYNNEI. V shed 7 bases and J shed 2 bases, with 12 bases lying between them. The CDR3 reads CASNSLVTYNEQFF. CDR3 bases: TGTGCCAGCAACTCCCTAGTGACCTACAATGAGCAGTTCTTC.

Regarding this clonotype: A much larger clone lies one base from this, so it may be a read error. This chain uses TRBV5-1 with TRBJ2-3; weak D call: TRBD2 (6 bases). V dropped 4 bases and J dropped 0 bases, with 15 bases sitting between them. The CDR3 covers 16 residues. The germline gives CDR1 SGHRS, CDR2 YFSETQ. CDR3: CASSRHSGLSTDTQYF. CDR3 DNA sequence: TGCGCCAGCAGCCGTCATAGCGGACTAAGCACAGATACGCAGTATTTT.

The chain recombines TRBV7-2 with TRBJ2-5; 8 nucleotides agree with TRBD2. J was trimmed by 3 bases and V by 3 bases; bases with no gene match: 3. Germline values: CDR1 SGHTA, CDR2 FQGNSA. This CDR3 has 14 residues. CDR3 protein: CASSFYSGKETQYF. In DNA form, the CDR3 reads TGTGCCAGCAGCTTCTATAGCGGGAAAGAGACCCAGTACTTC.

This clonotype was observed many times. The chain couples TRBV2 to TRBJ2-1, with 8 bases lining up with TRBD2. Trimming at V came to 8 bases and at J to 5 bases, leaving 11 bases not matched to a gene. CDR3 size: 15 residues. Germline V CDR1 and CDR2: SNHLY, FYNNEI. The CDR3 region is CASEPTSGEDNEQFF. CDR3 bases: TGTGCCAGCGAACCTACTAGCGGAGAAGACAATGAGCAGTTCTTC.

This clonotype was picked up a small number of times. The chain carries TRBV4-1 and TRBJ2-1; a weak D match, TRBD2 (5 bases). This CDR3 has 14 amino acids. Germline loops: CDR1 MGHRA, CDR2 YSYEKL. Trimming pared 3 bases from V and 4 bases from J, leaving 10 bases between. CDR3 loop: CASSHLEEYNEQFF. DNA for the CDR3: TGCGCCAGCAGCCATCTGGAGGAGTACAATGAGCAGTTCTTC.

This clonotype was recorded many times. This sequence joins TRBV2 and TRBJ1-1; D gene unclear. Trimming took 2 bases from V and 1 from J, leaving 5 bases between them. This CDR3 has 13 amino acids. Germline loops: CDR1 SNHLY, CDR2 FYNNEI. In DNA form, the CDR3 reads TGTGCCAGCAGTGAAAACGGGAACACTGAAGCTTTCTTT. Protein product: CASSENGNTEAFF. Full variable domain (rest looked up from reference TRBV2 and TRBJ1-1): EPEVTQTPSHQVTQMGQEVILRCVPISNHLYFYWYRQILGQKVEFLVSFYNNEISEKSEIFDDQFSVERPDGSNFTLKIRSTKLEDSAMYFCASSENGNTEAFFGQGTRLTVV.

About this clonotype itself: Lacking the conserved final phenylalanine or tryptophan, this CDR3 likely reflects a read error. V gene TRBV12-3 or TRBV12-4 combines with J gene TRBJ2-7; D unresolved. V lost 1 base to trimming and J lost 4 bases, with 5 bases between them. CDR3 length: 12 residues. DNA of the CDR3: TGTGCCAGCAGTTTAGAAGGGTACGAGCAGTACTCC. Translated, it gives CASSLEGYEQYS.

This clonotype was seen a few times. The V call is TRBV7-2, the J call TRBJ1-5, with D unresolved. This CDR3 has 15 amino acids. The V end was cut by 1 base, the J end by 11 bases, with 18 bases between. Germline V CDR1 and CDR2: SGHTA, FQGNSA. The CDR3 is CASSLGARRFGAQHF. As DNA, the CDR3 is TGTGCCAGCAGCTTAGGGGCGAGGAGGTTTGGGGCCCAGCATTTT.

This clonotype was seen at least ten times. V gene TRBV4-1 combines with J gene TRBJ2-1; TRBD1 agrees at 9 bases. Unmatched junction bases numbered 15, after V lost 1 base and J lost 8 bases. Germline V gives CDR1 MGHRA, CDR2 YSYEKL. CDR3 length: 18 residues. DNA for the CDR3: TGCGCCAGCAGCCAAGTTATACGTAGGACAGGGGTCATATATGAGCAGTTCTTC. This encodes CASSQVIRRTGVIYEQFF.

This clonotype was observed a handful of times. The J gene is TRBJ1-5, the V gene TRBV12-3 or TRBV12-4, with a tentative D call TRBD1 (6 bases). CDR3 size: 14 residues. Trimming left V 6 bases short and J 4 bases short, with 13 bases between. CDR3 DNA sequence: TGTGCCAGCAGGATGGGGGCGGAAAATCAGCCCCAGCATTTT. The encoded protein is CASRMGAENQPQHF.

Only a few counts were recorded for this clonotype. This sequence joins TRBV19 and TRBJ2-2, with D unresolved. The V gene lost 3 bases and the J gene lost 7 bases, with 6 bases spanning the gap. The CDR3 has 12 residues. Germline CDR1 is LNHDA and CDR2 is SQIVND (reference sequence). CDR3 nucleotide sequence: TGTGCCAGTAGTATCGCGCGCGGGGAGCTGTTTTTT. The encoded protein is CASSIARGELFF.

This clonotype was observed once. This chain joins TRBV20-1 and TRBJ2-3; D gene ambiguous. Trimming took 5 bases from V and 1 from J, leaving 13 bases between them. The germline V gene has CDR1 DFQATT and CDR2 SNEGSKA (reference sequence). There are 14 residues in the CDR3. The CDR3 sequence: CSAPLKVGTDTQYF. The CDR3 nucleotides read TGCAGTGCTCCTTTAAAGGTGGGCACAGATACGCAGTATTTT.

Worth noting for this clonotype: An end of the junction differs from the germline gene, which may be a read error. The chain joins TRBV19 to TRBJ2-7, with 16 nucleotides matching TRBD2. The CDR3 totals 14 residues. Germline CDR1 is LNHDA and CDR2 is SQIVND (reference sequence). The CDR3 here is CVSSGTSGRDEQYF. The CDR3 DNA sequence: TGTGTCAGTAGTGGGACTAGCGGGAGGGACGAGCAGTACTTC.

This clonotype appeared a few times. The rearrangement uses TRBV20-1 and TRBJ2-2, with 9 bases identical to TRBD2. Trimming at V came to 0 bases and at J to 4 bases, leaving 6 bases not matched to a gene. Per the germline V gene, CDR1 is DFQATT and CDR2 is SNEGSKA (reference sequence). This CDR3 is built from 16 residues. The CDR3: CSARDGREGVTGELFF. The CDR3 bases are TGCAGTGCTAGAGATGGGCGGGAGGGCGTCACCGGGGAGCTGTTTTTT.

This clonotype was counted between two and nine times. The gene calls are TRBV29-1 and TRBJ1-2, with D hard to call. This CDR3 has 14 residues. CDR1 and CDR2 from the germline V gene are SQVTM and ANQGSEA. V lost 5 bases and J 4 bases, leaving 17 bases between the germline ends. CDR3 residues: CSVKITTDPYGYTF. CDR3 coding DNA: TGCAGCGTTAAAATAACGACCGACCCCTATGGCTACACCTTC.

This chain joins TRBV20-1 and TRBJ1-1, with D unclear. The CDR3 spans 13 residues. V dropped 3 bases and J dropped 0 bases, with 8 bases sitting between them. The germline V gene encodes CDR1 DFQATT and CDR2 SNEGSKA (reference sequence). CDR3 DNA: TGCAGTGCTAGTGGCAGCATGAACACTGAAGCTTTCTTT. As protein: CSASGSMNTEAFF.

The table lists this clonotype with many counts. J is TRBJ1-2 and V is TRBV19; the match to TRBD1 covers 7 bases. The junction had 11 bases not matched to a gene; V was cut back by 4 bases and J by 0 bases. The CDR3 covers 17 residues. Germline lookup yields CDR1 LNHDA and CDR2 SQIVND (reference sequence). The CDR3 here is CASSTFSRGEANYGYTF. CDR3 DNA sequence: TGTGCCAGTAGTACATTTTCCAGGGGGGAAGCTAACTATGGCTACACCTTC.

The chain links TRBV20-1 to TRBJ2-7; TRBD2 aligns across 11 bases. This CDR3 is built from 14 residues. V dropped 0 bases and J dropped 4; count of bases not matched to a gene: 2. Germline V lookup: CDR1 DFQATT, CDR2 SNEGSKA (reference sequence). In DNA, the CDR3 is TGCAGTGCTAGAGATGGGACTAGCGGATACGAGCAGTACTTC. Protein: CSARDGTSGYEQYF.

The V and J genes are TRBV4-2 and TRBJ2-2; tentatively, D is TRBD2 (5 bases). Germline-derived CDR1 and CDR2 are LGHNA and YNFKEQ. This CDR3 has 16 residues. The V end was cut by 0 bases, the J end by 4 bases, with 12 bases between. CDR3 region: CASSQESLASTGELFF. In nucleotides, the CDR3 is TGTGCCAGCAGCCAAGAGTCTCTAGCCAGCACCGGGGAGCTGTTTTTT.